Detailed here is one TCR beta chain. Its antigen is not known. The data were taken from a study of T cell responses to AZD1222 COVID-19 vaccine. Overall study findings and caveats: Repertoire sampling happened only post peak T cell response. Donors, mostly white British, included more females; clonal diversity was possibly underestimated. At baseline, just five to seven AZD1222 recipients tested seropositive. Once two AZD1222 doses were given, Spike-specific TCR breadth and depth went up.

Generated by immunoSEQ multiplex PCR, the TCRdb table keeps only in-frame clones and is missing some. The table has around 120,000 clones, about 92% seen once. Germline CDR1 is MNHNY and CDR2 is SVGAGI (reference sequence). V lost 6 bases and J 7 bases, leaving 12 bases between the germline ends. The CDR3 runs to 12 residues. The clonotype comes from an adult in good health. This chain joins TRBV6-6 and TRBJ1-2; TRBD1 is a possible D gene (6 bases). Here the sequenced sample was peripheral blood, taken on day 0 of AZD1222 vaccination. CDR3: CASSHGQTGYTF. The CDR3 DNA sequence: TGTGCCAGCAGCCACGGACAGACTGGCTACACCTTC.